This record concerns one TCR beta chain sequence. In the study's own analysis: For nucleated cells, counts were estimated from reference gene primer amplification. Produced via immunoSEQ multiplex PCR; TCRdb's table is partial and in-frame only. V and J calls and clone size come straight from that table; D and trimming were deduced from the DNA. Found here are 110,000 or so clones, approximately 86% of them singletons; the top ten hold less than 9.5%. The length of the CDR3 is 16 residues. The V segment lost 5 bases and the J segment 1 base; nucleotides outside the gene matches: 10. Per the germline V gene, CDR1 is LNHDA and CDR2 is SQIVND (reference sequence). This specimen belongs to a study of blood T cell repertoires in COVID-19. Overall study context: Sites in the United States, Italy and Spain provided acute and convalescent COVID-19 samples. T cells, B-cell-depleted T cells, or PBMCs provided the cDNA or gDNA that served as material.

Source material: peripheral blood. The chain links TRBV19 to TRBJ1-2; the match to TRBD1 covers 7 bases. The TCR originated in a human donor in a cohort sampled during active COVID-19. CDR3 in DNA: TGTGCCAGTAGTTCCAGGGGGGTTGAACTTAACTATGGCTACACCTTC. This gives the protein CASSSRGVELNYGYTF.